This entry is about one TCR beta chain. Its antigen is still unknown. The PCR ran on 60 Vbeta and 13 Jbeta primers. Data came from immunoSEQ multiplex PCR; TCRdb stores just in-frame clones and leaves some out. The sample consists of more than 90,000 clones, 70% to 85% of them appearing once. The germline CDR1 and CDR2 sequences are SGHDT and YYEEEE. V was pared by 3 bases and J by 6 bases, with 18 bases of the junction left unmatched. The CDR3 totals 18 residues. This sample is part of a study of cytomegalovirus exposure and HLA in healthy donors. General study results and limits: TCR association rates varied by HLA locus in a later analysis, with DRB1 highest and HLA-C lowest. The CMV antigen specificity of a few CMV-associated chains was confirmed through in vitro analysis.

The V gene is TRBV5-6, the J gene TRBJ2-7, with TRBD2 matching 10 bases. The TCR was taken from a man aged 50-59 years in good health and CMV-seronegative. The sample consisted of PBMCs. CDR3 bases: TGTGCCAGCAGCTCGATTGTCGACCACGAGCGGGGGGGCCGCGAGCAGTACTTC. Encoded protein: CASSSIVDHERGGREQYF. Combining the CDR3 with reference TRBV5-6 and TRBJ2-7 gives the whole variable domain DAGVTQSPTHLIKTRGQQVTLRCSPKSGHDTVSWYQQALGQGPQFIFQYYEEEERQRGNFPDRFSGHQFPNYSSELNVNALLLGDSALYLCASSSIVDHERGGREQYFGPGTRLTVT.